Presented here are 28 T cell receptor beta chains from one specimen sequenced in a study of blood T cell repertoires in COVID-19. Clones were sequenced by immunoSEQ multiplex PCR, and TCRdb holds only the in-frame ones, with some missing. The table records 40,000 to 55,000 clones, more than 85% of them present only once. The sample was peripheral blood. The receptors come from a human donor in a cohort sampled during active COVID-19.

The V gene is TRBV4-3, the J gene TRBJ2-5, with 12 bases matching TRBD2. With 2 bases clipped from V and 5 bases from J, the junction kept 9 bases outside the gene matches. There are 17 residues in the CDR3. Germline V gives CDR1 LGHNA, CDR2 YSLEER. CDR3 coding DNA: TGCGCCAGCAGCCAACGCACTAGCGGGGGGATTTGGGAGACCCAGTACTTC. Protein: CASSQRTSGGIWETQYF.

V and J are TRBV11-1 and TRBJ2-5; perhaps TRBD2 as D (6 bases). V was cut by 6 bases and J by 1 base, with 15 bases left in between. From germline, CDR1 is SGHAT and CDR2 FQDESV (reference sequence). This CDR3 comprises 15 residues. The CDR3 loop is CASSWGEEIQETQYF. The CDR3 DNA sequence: TGTGCCAGCAGTTGGGGGGAAGAGATCCAAGAGACCCAGTACTTC.

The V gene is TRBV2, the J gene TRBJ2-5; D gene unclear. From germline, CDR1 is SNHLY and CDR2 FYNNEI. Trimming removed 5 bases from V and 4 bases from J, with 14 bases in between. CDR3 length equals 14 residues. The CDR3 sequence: CASSPDFSGETQYF. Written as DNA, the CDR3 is TGTGCCAGCAGTCCTGATTTTTCAGGAGAGACCCAGTACTTC.

This CDR3 is CASSLRQGSMNTEAFF. CDR3 nucleotides: TGTGCCAGCAGCTTAAGACAGGGGAGTATGAACACTGAAGCTTTCTTT. The chain recombines TRBV5-5 with TRBJ1-1; 8 nucleotides line up with TRBD1. The junction had 6 bases not matched to a gene; V was cut back by 2 bases and J by 0 bases. The length of the CDR3 is 16 residues. Germline CDR1 and CDR2: SGHKS and YYEKEE (reference sequence). Filled out from reference TRBV5-5 and TRBJ1-1, the complete variable domain reads DAGVTQSPTHLIKTRGQQVTLRCSPISGHKSVSWYQQVLGQGPQFIFQYYEKEERGRGNFPDRFSARQFPNYSSELNVNALLLGDSALYLCASSLRQGSMNTEAFFGQGTRLTVV.

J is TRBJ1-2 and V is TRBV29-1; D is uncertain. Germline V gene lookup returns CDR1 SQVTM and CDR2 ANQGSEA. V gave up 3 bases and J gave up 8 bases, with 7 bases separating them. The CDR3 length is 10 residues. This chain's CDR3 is CSVDRGGYTF. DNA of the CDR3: TGCAGCGTTGATAGAGGCGGCTACACCTTC.

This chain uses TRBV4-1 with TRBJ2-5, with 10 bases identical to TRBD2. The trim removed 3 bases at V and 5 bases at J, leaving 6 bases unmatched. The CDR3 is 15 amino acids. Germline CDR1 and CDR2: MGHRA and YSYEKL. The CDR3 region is CASSQLAGVAETQYF. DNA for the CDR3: TGCGCCAGCAGCCAGCTAGCGGGAGTTGCGGAGACCCAGTACTTC.

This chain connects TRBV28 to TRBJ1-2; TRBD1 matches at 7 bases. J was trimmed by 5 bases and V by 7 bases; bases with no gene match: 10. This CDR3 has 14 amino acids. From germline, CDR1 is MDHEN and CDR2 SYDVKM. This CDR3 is CASMSHRGLYGYTF. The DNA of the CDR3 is TGTGCCAGCATGTCCCACAGGGGTCTTTATGGCTACACCTTC.

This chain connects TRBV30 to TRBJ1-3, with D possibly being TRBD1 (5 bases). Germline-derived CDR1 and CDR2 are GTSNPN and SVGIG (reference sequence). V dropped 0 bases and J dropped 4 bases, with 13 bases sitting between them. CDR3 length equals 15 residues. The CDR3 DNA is TGTGCCTGGAGTGTTCTAGGGGTATACGGAAACACCATATATTTT. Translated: CAWSVLGVYGNTIYF.

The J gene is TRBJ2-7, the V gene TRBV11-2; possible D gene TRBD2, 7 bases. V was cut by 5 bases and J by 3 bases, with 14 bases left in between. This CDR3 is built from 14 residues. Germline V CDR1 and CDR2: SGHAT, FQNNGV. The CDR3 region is CASSRGAAVYEQYF. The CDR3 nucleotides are TGTGCCAGCAGCCGGGGGGCAGCGGTCTACGAGCAGTACTTC.

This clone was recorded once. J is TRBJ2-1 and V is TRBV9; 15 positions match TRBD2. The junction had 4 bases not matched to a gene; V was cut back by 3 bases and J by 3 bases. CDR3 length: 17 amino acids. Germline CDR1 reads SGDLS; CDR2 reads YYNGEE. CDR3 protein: CASSGGLAGGLYNEQFF. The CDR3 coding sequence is TGTGCCAGCAGCGGGGGACTAGCGGGAGGCCTCTACAATGAGCAGTTCTTC.

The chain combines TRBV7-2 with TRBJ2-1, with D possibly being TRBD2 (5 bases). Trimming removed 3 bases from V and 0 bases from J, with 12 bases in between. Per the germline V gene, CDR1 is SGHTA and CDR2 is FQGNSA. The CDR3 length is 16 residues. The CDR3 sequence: CASSFWAGISYNEQFF. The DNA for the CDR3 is TGTGCCAGCAGCTTTTGGGCGGGTATCTCCTACAATGAGCAGTTCTTC.

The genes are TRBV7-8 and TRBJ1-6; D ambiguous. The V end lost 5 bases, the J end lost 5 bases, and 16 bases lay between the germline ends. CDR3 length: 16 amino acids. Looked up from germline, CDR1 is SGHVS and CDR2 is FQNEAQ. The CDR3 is CASSPGSSRHNSPLHF. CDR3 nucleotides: TGTGCCAGCAGCCCGGGGTCGTCCCGGCATAATTCACCCCTCCACTTT.

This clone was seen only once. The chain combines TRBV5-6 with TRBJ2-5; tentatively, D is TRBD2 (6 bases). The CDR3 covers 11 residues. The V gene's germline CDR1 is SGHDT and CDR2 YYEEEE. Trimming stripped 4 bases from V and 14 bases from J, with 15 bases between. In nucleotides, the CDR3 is TGTGCCAGCAGCAGAACCGGGACTCCATACTTC. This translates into CASSRTGTPYF.

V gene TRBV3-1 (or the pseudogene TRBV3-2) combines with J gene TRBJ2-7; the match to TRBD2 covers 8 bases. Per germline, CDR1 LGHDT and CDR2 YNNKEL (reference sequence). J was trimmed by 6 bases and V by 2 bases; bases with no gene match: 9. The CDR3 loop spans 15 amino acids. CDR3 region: CASSQLMDGTSEQYF. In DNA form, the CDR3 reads TGTGCCAGCAGCCAACTAATGGACGGGACTAGCGAGCAGTACTTC.

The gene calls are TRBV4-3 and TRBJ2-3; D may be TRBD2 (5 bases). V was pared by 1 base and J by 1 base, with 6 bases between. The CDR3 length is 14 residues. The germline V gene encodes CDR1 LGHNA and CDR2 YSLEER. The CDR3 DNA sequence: TGCGCCAGCAGCCAAGTGCGGGGCACAGATACGCAGTATTTT. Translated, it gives CASSQVRGTDTQYF.

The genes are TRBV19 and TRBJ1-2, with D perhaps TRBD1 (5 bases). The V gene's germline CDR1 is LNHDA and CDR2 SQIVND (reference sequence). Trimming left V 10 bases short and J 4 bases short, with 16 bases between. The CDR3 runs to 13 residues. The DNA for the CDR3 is TGTGCCACAACCTTGTCGGGGGTCTATGGCTACACCTTC. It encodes CATTLSGVYGYTF.

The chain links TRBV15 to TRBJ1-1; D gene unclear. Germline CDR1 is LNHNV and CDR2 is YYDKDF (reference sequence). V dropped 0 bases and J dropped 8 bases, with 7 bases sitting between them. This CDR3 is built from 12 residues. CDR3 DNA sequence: TGTGCCACCAGCAGAGATTTCAGGGAAGCTTTCTTT. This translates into CATSRDFREAFF.

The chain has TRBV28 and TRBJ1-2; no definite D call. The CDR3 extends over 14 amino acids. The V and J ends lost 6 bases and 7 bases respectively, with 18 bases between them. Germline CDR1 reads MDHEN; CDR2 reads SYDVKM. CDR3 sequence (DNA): TGTGCCAGCAGGCTGGGGAGTCGTGTGAGTGGCTACACCTTC. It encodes CASRLGSRVSGYTF.

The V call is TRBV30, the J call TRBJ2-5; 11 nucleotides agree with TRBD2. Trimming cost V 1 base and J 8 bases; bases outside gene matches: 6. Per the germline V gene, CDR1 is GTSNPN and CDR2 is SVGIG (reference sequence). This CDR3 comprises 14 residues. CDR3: CAWSDSGRADTQYF. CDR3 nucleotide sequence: TGTGCCTGGAGTGATAGCGGGAGGGCGGATACCCAGTACTTC. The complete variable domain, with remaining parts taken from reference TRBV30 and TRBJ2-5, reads SQTIHQWPATLVQPVGSPLSLECTVEGTSNPNLYWYRQAAGRGLQLLFYSVGIGQISSEVPQNLSASRPQDRQFILSSKKLLLSDSGFYLCAWSDSGRADTQYFGPGTRLLVL.

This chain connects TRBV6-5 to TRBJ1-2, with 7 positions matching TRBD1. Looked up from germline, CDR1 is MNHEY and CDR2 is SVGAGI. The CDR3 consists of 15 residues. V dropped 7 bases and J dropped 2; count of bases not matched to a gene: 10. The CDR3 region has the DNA TGTGCCAGCACCAGAGGGGACAGTGCAAACTATGGCTACACCTTC. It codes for CASTRGDSANYGYTF.

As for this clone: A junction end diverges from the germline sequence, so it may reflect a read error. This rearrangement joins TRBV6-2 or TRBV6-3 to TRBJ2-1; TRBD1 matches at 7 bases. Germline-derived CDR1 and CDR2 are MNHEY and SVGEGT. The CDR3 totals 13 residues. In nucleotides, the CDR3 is TGTGCCAGCAGTTACTCGAATAATCCAGACAGGGTCTTC. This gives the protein CASSYSNNPDRVF.

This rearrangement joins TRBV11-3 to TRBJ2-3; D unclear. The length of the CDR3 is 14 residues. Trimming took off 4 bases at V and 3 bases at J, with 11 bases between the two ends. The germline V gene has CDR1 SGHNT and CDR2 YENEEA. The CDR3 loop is CASSYREATDTQYF. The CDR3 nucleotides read TGTGCCAGCAGCTACCGAGAGGCGACAGATACGCAGTATTTT.

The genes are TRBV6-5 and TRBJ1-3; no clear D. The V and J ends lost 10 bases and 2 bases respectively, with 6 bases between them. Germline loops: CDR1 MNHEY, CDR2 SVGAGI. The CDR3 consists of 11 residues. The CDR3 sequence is CATEAGNTIYF. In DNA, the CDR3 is TGTGCCACAGAGGCTGGAAACACCATATATTTT.

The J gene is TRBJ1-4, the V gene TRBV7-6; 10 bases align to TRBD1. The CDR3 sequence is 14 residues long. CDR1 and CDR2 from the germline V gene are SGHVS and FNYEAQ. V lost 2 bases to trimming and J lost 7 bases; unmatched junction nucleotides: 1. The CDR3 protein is CASSLWDRGEKLFF. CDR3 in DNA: TGTGCCAGCAGCTTATGGGACAGGGGTGAAAAACTGTTTTTT.

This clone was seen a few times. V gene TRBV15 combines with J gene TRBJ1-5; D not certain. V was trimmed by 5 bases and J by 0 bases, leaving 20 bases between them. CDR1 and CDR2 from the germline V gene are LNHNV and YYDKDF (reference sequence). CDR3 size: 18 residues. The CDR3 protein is CATSPNPLLQVSNQPQHF. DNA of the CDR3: TGTGCCACCAGCCCGAATCCCCTACTCCAGGTTAGCAATCAGCCCCAGCATTTT.

This CDR3 is CASSPRTDRLYGYTF. CDR3 coding DNA: TGTGCCAGCTCACCTCGGACTGACCGCCTCTATGGCTACACCTTC. The chain is built from TRBV18 and TRBJ1-2; D uncertain. CDR1 is KGHSH, CDR2 LQKENI, per germline. CDR3 length: 15 residues. Trimming stripped 3 bases from V and 4 bases from J, with 15 bases between.

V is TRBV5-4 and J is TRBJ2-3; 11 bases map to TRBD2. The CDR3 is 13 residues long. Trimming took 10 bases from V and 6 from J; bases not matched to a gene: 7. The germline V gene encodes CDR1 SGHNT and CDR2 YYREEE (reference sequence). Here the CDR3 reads CAGGLAGGDTQYF. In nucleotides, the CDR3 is TGTGCCGGAGGACTAGCGGGTGGGGATACGCAGTATTTT.

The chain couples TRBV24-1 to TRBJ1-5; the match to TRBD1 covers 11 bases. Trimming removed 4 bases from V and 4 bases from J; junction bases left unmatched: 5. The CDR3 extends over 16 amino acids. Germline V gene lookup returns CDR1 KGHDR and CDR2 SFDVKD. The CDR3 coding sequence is TGTGCCACCAGTGAACGAGGACAGGGGGCAAATCAGCCCCAGCATTTT. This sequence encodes CATSERGQGANQPQHF.